This T cell receptor (beta chain) appears in the sequencing data of a study of read filtering for tumor transcriptome and immune sequencing. Turning to the study itself: DNase treatment preceded whole-transcriptome library preparation. Whole-study findings and limits: Dropping single-read clonotypes raised IR-seq and RNA-seq shared-clonotype correlation.

This clonotype was counted ten times or more. Its cognate antigen is unknown. V was trimmed by 4 bases and J by 3 bases, leaving 10 bases between them. Germline V gives CDR1 SQVTM, CDR2 ANQGSEA. This CDR3 is 13 amino acids long. This library used 300 to 450 ng RNA and molecular barcoded adaptors spanning alpha/delta and beta/gamma chains. TCRdb called the reads again in MiXCR, with one record for every CDR3 protein. The data show some 62,000 distinct CDR3 sequences, 11% to 15% seen once. Sequencing was done on a sample of a population of CD138-negative cells sorted from bone marrow. The clonotype was recovered from a donor aged 40 or older with multiple myeloma. This sequence joins TRBV29-1 and TRBJ1-5; no definite D call. This CDR3 is CSVGDLDNQPQHF. The CDR3 DNA sequence: TGCAGCGTTGGTGACCTTGACAATCAGCCCCAGCATTTT.